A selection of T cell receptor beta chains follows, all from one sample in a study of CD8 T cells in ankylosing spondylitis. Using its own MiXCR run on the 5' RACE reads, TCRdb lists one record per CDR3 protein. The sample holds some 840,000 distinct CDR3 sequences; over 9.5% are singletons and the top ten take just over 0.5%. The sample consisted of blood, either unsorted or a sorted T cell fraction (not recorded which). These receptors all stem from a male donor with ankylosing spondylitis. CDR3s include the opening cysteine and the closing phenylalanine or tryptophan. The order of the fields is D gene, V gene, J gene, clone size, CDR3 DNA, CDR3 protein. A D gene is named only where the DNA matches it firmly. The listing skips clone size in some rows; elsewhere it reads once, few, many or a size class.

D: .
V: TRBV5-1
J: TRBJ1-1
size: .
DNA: TGCGCCAGCGCGACGGAGGGGATCACTGAAGCTTTCTTT
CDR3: CASATEGITEAFF

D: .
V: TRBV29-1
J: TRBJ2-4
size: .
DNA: TGCAGCGTTGGGGCTTACGGGTATGAACGGTCCAAAAACATTCAGTACTTC
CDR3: CSVGAYGYERSKNIQYF

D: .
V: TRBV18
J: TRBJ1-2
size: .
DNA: TGTGCCAGCTCACCACCTAAGGGGATAGACTATGGCTACACCTTC
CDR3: CASSPPKGIDYGYTF

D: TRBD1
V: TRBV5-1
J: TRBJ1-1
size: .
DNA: TGCGCCACTACACAGGGGACGAACACTGAAGCTTTCTTT
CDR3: CATTQGTNTEAFF

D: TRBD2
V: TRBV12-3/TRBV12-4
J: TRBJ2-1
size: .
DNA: TGTGCCAGCAGTTTGTCGACTAGCGGCAGGTTGGTGCAGTTCTTC
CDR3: CASSLSTSGRLVQFF

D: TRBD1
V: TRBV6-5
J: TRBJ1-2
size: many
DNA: TGTGCCAGCAGTTACGCGAGGGGGCTGGAACCTAACTATGGCTACACCTTC
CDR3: CASSYARGLEPNYGYTF

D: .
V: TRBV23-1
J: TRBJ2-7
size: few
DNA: TGCGCCAGCAGTCCGGGGACGGTCAACTACGAGCAGTACTTC
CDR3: CASSPGTVNYEQYF

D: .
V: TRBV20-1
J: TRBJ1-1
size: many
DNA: TGCAGTGCTAGAGATGCGAGGAACACTGAAGCTTTCTTT
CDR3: CSARDARNTEAFF

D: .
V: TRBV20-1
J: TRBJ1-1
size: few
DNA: TGCAGTGCTCGCCGGGACCCCCTACTTGAAGCTTTCTTT
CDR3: CSARRDPLLEAFF

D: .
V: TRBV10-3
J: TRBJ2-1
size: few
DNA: TGTGCCATCAGTTCCAGTAAAGCGGAAGATTTCTACAATGAGCAGTTCTTC
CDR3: CAISSSKAEDFYNEQFF

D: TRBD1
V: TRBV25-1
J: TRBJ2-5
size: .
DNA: TGTGCCAGCAGTGACCCCCCGAGACAGGGTCAAGAGACCCAGTACTTC
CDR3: CASSDPPRQGQETQYF

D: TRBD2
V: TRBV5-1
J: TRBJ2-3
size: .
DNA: TGCGCCAGCAGCTTGGTTATGGGCGGGGGGAGCACAGATACGCAGTATTTT
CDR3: CASSLVMGGGSTDTQYF

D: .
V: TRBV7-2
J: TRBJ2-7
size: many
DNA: TGTGCCAGCAGCGGACAGATAAACTCCTACGAGCAGTACTTC
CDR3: CASSGQINSYEQYF

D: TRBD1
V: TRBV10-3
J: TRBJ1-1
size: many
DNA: TGTGCCATCAACAGGGGGAACACTGAAGCTTTCTTT
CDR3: CAINRGNTEAFF

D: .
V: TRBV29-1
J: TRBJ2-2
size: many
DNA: TGCAGCGCAGGGGACGGCACCACCACCGGGGAGCTGTTTTTT
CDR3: CSAGDGTTTGELFF

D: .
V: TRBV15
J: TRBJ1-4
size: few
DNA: TGTGCCACCAGCAGAGATCTTGGGGGGACTAATGAAAAACTGTTTTTT
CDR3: CATSRDLGGTNEKLFF

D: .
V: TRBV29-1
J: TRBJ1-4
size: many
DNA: TGCAGCGCTGCGGTTAACGATGAAAAACTGTTTTTT
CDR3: CSAAVNDEKLFF

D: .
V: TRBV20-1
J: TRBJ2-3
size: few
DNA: TGCAGTGCTACAACCGGACCATCCCTACTTGAGGATACGCAGTATTTT
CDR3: CSATTGPSLLEDTQYF

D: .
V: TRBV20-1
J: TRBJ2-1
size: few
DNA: TGCAGTGCAGACTGGCTGAGGAATGAGCAGTTCTTC
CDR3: CSADWLRNEQFF

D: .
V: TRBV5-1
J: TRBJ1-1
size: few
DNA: TGCGCCAGCAGCTTACCGACAGGCTTGAACACTGAAGCTTTCTTT
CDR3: CASSLPTGLNTEAFF

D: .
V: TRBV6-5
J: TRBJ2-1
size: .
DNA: TGTGCCAGCAGTTACCGGCCAGGGTGGAATGAGCAGTTCTTC
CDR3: CASSYRPGWNEQFF

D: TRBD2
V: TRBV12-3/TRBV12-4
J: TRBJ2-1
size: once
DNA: TGTGCCAGCAGTTTTGTTAGCGGGGGCTACAATGAGCAGTTCTTC
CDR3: CASSFVSGGYNEQFF

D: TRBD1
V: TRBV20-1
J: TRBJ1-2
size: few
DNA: TGCAGTGCTAGGAAGGACAGGACCAATAACTATGGCTACACCTTC
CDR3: CSARKDRTNNYGYTF

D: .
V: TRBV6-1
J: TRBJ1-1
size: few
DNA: TGTGCCACCGGCTCTTGGACGGAGAACACTGAAGCTTTCTTT
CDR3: CATGSWTENTEAFF

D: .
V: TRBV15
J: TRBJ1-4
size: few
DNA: TGTGCCACCAGCAGAGTTAGGGAGGTGGAAAAACTGTTTTTT
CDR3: CATSRVREVEKLFF

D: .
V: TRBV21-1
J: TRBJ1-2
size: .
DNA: TGTGCCAGCAGCAAAGGCAGCAGGGACTATGGCTACACCTTC
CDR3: CASSKGSRDYGYTF

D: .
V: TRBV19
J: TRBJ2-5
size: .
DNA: TGTGCCAGCCGGGACACGGGTGGCTTAAGACGGACCCAGTACTTC
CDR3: CASRDTGGLRRTQYF

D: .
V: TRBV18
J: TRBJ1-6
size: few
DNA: TGTGCCAGCTCACAGGGAACGGGGAAGAATGCGATGCCCCTCCACTTT
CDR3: CASSQGTGKNAMPLHF

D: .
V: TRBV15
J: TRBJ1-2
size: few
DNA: TGTGCCACCAGCAGAGAACGGCCAGCGGACTATGGCTACACCTTC
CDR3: CATSRERPADYGYTF

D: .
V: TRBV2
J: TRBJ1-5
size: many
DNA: TGTGCCAGCAGTGAGGCCCAGGGATTCGGTCAGCCCCAGCATTTT
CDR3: CASSEAQGFGQPQHF

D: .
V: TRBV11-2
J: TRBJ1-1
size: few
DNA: TGTGCCAGCAGCCAAAAAGCGAACACTGAAGCTTTCTTT
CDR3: CASSQKANTEAFF

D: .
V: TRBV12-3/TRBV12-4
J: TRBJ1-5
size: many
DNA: TGTGCCAGCAGTTACGGAGGGTCGAGCAATCAGCCCCAGCATTTT
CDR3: CASSYGGSSNQPQHF

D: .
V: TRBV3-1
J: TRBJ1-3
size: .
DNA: TGTGCCAGCAGCCAAGGAGACTCTGGAAACACCATATATTTT
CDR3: CASSQGDSGNTIYF

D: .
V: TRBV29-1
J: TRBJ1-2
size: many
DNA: TGCAGCGTCCTCAGGGAGAACTATGGCTACACCTTC
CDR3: CSVLRENYGYTF

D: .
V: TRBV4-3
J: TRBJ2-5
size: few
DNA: TGCGCCAGCAGGAAGACTGGGACACCAGGGGAGACCCAGTACTTC
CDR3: CASRKTGTPGETQYF

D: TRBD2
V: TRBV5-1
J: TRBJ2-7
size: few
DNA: TGCGCCAGCAGCTCTTACCCGGGACTAGCGGGAGGCGAGCAGTACTTC
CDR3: CASSSYPGLAGGEQYF

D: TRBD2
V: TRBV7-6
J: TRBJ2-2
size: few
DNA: TGTGCCAGCAGCTTACAACTAGCGGAGAACACCGGGGAGCTGTTTTTT
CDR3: CASSLQLAENTGELFF

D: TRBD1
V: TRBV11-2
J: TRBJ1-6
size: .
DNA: TGTGCCAGCAGCTTACGGACAGGGGGAGGATCACCCCTCCACTTT
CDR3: CASSLRTGGGSPLHF

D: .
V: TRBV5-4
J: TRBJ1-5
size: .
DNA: TGTGCCAGCAGCTTGGCTGGGGTGGGACAGCCCCAGCATTTT
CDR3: CASSLAGVGQPQHF

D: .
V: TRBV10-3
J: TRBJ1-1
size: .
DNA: TGTGCCATCAGTGAGTCTGGGCCGGGGACTGAAGCTTTCTTT
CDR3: CAISESGPGTEAFF